This T cell receptor beta chain derives from a study of read filtering for tumor transcriptome and immune sequencing. Notes on the study in general: Without single-read clonotypes, shared clonotype proportions correlated more between IR-seq and RNA-seq. Compared with RNA-seq, IR-seq gave much higher clonotype depth and reliability. Roughly 82% of IR-seq clonotypes had a single read, yet these held about 3.6% of reads.

From around 440 ng of RNA, a library with molecular barcoded alpha/delta and beta/gamma adaptors was made. A single record per CDR3 protein comes from TCRdb applying MiXCR to the reads. The sample contains about 130,000 distinct CDR3 sequences, roughly 13% of which appear only once. CDR1 is KGHSH and CDR2 is LQKENI in the germline V gene. V lost 0 bases to trimming and J lost 3 bases, with 9 bases between them. CDR3 length: 14 amino acids. At the time of active disease, bone marrow was collected from every patient. There are many counts of this clonotype. What it recognizes is unknown. This receptor was identified in a donor aged 40 or over with multiple myeloma. The rearrangement joins TRBV18 to TRBJ2-7, with D possibly being TRBD1 (5 bases). Source material: a population of CD138-negative cells sorted from bone marrow. Written as DNA, the CDR3 is TGTGCCAGCTCACCACCGATAGGGGTCTACGAGCAGTACTTC. Its translation: CASSPPIGVYEQYF.